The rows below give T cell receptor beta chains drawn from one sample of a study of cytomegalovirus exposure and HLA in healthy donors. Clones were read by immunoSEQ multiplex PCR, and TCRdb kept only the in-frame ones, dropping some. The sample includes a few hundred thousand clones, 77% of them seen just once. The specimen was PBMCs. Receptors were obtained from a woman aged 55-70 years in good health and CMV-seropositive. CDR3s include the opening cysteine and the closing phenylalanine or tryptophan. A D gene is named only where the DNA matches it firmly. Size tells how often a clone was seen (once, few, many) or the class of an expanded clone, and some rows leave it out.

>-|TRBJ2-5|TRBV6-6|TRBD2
CASSLAGTQYF
TGTGCCAGCAGTTTAGCGGGGACCCAGTACTTC
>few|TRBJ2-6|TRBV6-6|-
CASSTEGVLTF
TGTGCCAGCAGCACGGAGGGGGTCCTGACTTTC
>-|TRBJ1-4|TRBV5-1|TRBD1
CASSAQGAPNEKLFF
TGCGCCAGCAGCGCACAGGGGGCCCCTAATGAAAAACTGTTTTTT
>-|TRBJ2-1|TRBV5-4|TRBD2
CASSLKREVDEQFF
TGTGCCAGCAGCCTAAAGCGGGAGGTCGATGAGCAGTTCTTC
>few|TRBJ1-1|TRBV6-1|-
CASRLDPRGTEAFF
TGTGCCAGCCGACTGGACCCTAGGGGCACTGAAGCTTTCTTT
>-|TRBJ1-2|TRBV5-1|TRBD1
CASSPETGANYGYTF
TGCGCCAGCAGCCCCGAGACAGGGGCGAACTATGGCTACACCTTC
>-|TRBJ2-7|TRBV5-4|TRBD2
CASSFELAGIYEQYF
TGTGCCAGCAGCTTTGAACTAGCGGGTATATACGAGCAGTACTTC
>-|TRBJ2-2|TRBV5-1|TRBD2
CASSLQSGRAGTGELFF
TGCGCCAGCAGCTTGCAAAGCGGGAGGGCCGGAACCGGGGAGCTGTTTTTT
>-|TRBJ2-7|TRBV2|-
CASRGLTGSYEQYF
TGTGCCAGCAGGGGTCTGACAGGCTCCTACGAGCAGTACTTC
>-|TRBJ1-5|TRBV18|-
CASSPTESNQPQHF
TGTGCCAGCTCACCGACAGAGAGCAATCAGCCCCAGCATTTT
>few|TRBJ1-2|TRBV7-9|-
CASSLGGQAYGYTF
TGTGCCAGCAGCTTAGGGGGCCAGGCCTATGGCTACACCTTC
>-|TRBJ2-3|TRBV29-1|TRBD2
CSVAVAGGPRTDTQYF
TGCAGCGTGGCTGTAGCGGGAGGGCCCCGCACAGATACGCAGTATTTT
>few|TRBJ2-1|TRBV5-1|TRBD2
CASSLRGGGATSNEQFF
TGCGCCAGCAGCCTCCGGGGGGGCGGAGCGACTTCCAATGAGCAGTTCTTC
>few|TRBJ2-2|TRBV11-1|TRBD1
CASSWDRANTGELFF
TGTGCCAGCAGCTGGGACAGAGCGAACACCGGGGAGCTGTTTTTT
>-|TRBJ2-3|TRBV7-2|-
CASSPQGARGVDTQYF
TGTGCCAGCAGCCCTCAAGGAGCCCGCGGGGTAGATACGCAGTATTTT
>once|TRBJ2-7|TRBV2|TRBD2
CASSGASGLYEQYF
TGTGCCAGCAGTGGGGCTAGCGGCCTCTACGAGCAGTACTTC
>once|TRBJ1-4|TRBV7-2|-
CASSSGLWGEKLFF
TGTGCCAGCAGCTCGGGACTATGGGGTGAAAAACTGTTTTTT
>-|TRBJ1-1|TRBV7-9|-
CASSSLSGTEAFF
TGTGCCAGCAGCTCGCTCTCGGGCACTGAAGCTTTCTTT
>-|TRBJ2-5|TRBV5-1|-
CASSLSSPVLETQYF
TGCGCCAGCAGCTTGTCGTCACCGGTTCTGGAGACCCAGTACTTC
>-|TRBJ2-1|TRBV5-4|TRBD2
CASSPGTSLPYNEQFF
TGTGCCAGCAGTCCCGGGACTAGTCTACCCTACAATGAGCAGTTCTTC
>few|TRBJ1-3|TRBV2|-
CASRPGFGNTIYF
TGTGCCAGCAGACCAGGGTTCGGAAACACCATATATTTT
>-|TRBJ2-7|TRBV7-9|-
CASSLGGIGYEQYF
TGTGCCAGCAGCTTAGGAGGAATAGGCTACGAGCAGTACTTC
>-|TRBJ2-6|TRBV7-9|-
CASSSQKDRSGANVLTF
TGTGCCAGCAGCTCCCAGAAGGACAGATCTGGGGCCAACGTCCTGACTTTC
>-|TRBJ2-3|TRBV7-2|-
CASRSEADTQYF
TGTGCCAGCCGTAGTGAAGCAGATACGCAGTATTTT
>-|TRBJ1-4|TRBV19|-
CASSTLTGEKLFF
TGTGCCAGTAGTACCCTCACGGGGGAAAAACTGTTTTTT
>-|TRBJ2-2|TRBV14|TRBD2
CASSPSTGRADTGELFF
TGTGCCAGCAGCCCCTCTACGGGGAGGGCGGACACCGGGGAGCTGTTTTTT
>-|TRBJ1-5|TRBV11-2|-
CASSFGQGSNQPQHF
TGTGCCAGCAGCTTTGGTCAGGGTAGCAATCAGCCCCAGCATTTT
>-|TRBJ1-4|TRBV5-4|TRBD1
CASSLTGGEKLFF
TGTGCCAGCAGCTTGACAGGGGGGGAAAAACTGTTTTTT
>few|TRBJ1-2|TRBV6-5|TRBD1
CASTRDRTNYGYTF
TGTGCCAGCACCCGGGACAGAACTAACTATGGCTACACCTTC
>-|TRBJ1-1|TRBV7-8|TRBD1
CASRPRTGGGTEAFF
TGTGCCAGCAGACCGAGGACAGGGGGAGGGACTGAAGCTTTCTTT
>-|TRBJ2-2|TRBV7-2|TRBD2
CASSGGGTNTGELFF
TGTGCCAGCAGTGGCGGGGGGACTAACACCGGGGAGCTGTTTTTT
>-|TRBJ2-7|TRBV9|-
CASSVGDWPLSYEQYF
TGTGCCAGCAGCGTAGGCGACTGGCCCCTCTCCTACGAGCAGTACTTC
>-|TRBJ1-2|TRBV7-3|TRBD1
CASSPSDRVNYGYTF
TGTGCCAGCAGCCCTTCGGACAGGGTTAACTATGGCTACACCTTC
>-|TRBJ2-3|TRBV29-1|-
CSVARRGLSTDTQYF
TGCAGCGTCGCAAGGCGGGGACTTAGCACAGATACGCAGTATTTT
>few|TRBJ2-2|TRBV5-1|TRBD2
CASSFGAGEIGGELFF
TGCGCCAGCAGCTTTGGTGCGGGAGAGATTGGCGGGGAGCTGTTTTTT
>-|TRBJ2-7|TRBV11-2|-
CASSLVSGGASYEQYF
TGTGCCAGCAGCTTAGTCTCGGGCGGGGCCAGCTACGAGCAGTACTTC
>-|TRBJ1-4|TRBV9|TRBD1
CASSKDREGEKLFF
TGTGCCAGCAGCAAGGACAGGGAGGGAGAAAAACTGTTTTTT
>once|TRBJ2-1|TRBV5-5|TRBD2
CASSLSGSSYNEQFF
TGTGCCAGCAGCCTTAGCGGGAGCTCCTACAATGAGCAGTTCTTC
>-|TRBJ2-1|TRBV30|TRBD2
CACRTSGSYNEQFF
TGTGCCTGTCGGACTAGCGGCTCCTACAATGAGCAGTTCTTC